This TCR beta chain was recovered during a study of beta chain features in type 1 diabetes. In regard to this clone: Its antigen is currently unknown.

Study results and limitations: For Type 1 diabetes patients, all four CD4+ subsets carried TCRB CDR3s that were moderately but significantly shorter.

TCRB transcripts that were expressed got sequenced, as all of the isolated RNA had been reverse transcribed. Clones were read by immunoSEQ multiplex PCR, and TCRdb kept only the in-frame ones, dropping some. The sample shows approximately 260,000 clones, approximately 25% of them seen only once. J lost 8 bases, V lost 7 bases, and 15 bases had no gene match. The germline V gene encodes CDR1 SNHLY and CDR2 FYNNEI. The CDR3 is made up of 16 amino acids. What was sequenced was naive CD4+ T cells from blood. The rearrangement links TRBV2 to TRBJ2-1; 9 nucleotides agree with TRBD2. This sequence was found in a woman aged 25 to 39 with type 1 diabetes. CDR3 nucleotides: TGTGCCAGCAAGCGGGGAGCTAGCGGGACTGTCTATGAGCAGTTCTTC. It translates to CASKRGASGTVYEQFF. Together with reference TRBV2 and TRBJ2-1, the CDR3 gives the full variable domain: EPEVTQTPSHQVTQMGQEVILRCVPISNHLYFYWYRQILGQKVEFLVSFYNNEISEKSEIFDDQFSVERPDGSNFTLKIRSTKLEDSAMYFCASKRGASGTVYEQFFGPGTRLTVL.